These 14 T cell receptor beta chains were sequenced from one sample in a study of technical replicates of blood from a few donors. Clones were sequenced by immunoSEQ multiplex PCR, and TCRdb holds only the in-frame ones, with some missing. This table has about 82,000 clones, roughly 95% appearing once. Sequenced: T cells isolated from PBMCs. The receptors stem from a human donor in good health.

V usage is TRBV5-1 and J usage is TRBJ2-7; D gene ambiguous. The germline V and J ends were trimmed by 3 bases and 3 bases, with 4 bases remaining between them. This CDR3 has 11 amino acids. From germline, CDR1 is SGHRS and CDR2 YFSETQ. CDR3 bases: TGCGCCAGCAGCTCGGGCTACGAGCAGTACTTC. The encoded protein is CASSSGYEQYF. The whole variable domain, filled in from reference TRBV5-1 and TRBJ2-7, reads KAGVTQTPRYLIKTRGQQVTLSCSPISGHRSVSWYQQTPGQGLQFLFEYFSETQRNKGNFPGRFSGRQFSNSRSEMNVSTLELGDSALYLCASSSGYEQYFGPGTRLTVT.

The rearrangement uses TRBV7-9 and TRBJ1-2, with 12 bases fitting TRBD1. Germline CDR1 is SEHNR and CDR2 is FQNEAQ (reference sequence). V was pared by 4 bases and J by 7 bases, with 7 bases of the junction left unmatched. The CDR3 contains 15 residues. CDR3 loop: CASSSPGQGASGYTF. CDR3 DNA sequence: TGTGCCAGCAGCTCTCCGGGACAGGGGGCGTCTGGCTACACCTTC.

The CDR3 reads CAWGEEQGTSGANVLTF. The CDR3 region has the DNA TGTGCCTGGGGCGAAGAACAGGGGACCTCTGGGGCCAACGTCCTGACTTTC. This rearrangement joins TRBV30 to TRBJ2-6; TRBD1 agrees at 7 bases. There are 17 residues in the CDR3. After removal of 5 bases from V and 0 bases from J, the junction contained 10 bases not matched to a gene. CDR1 and CDR2 (germline): GTSNPN, SVGIG (reference sequence).

The V and J genes are TRBV6-5 and TRBJ2-1; 8 nucleotides match TRBD2. The CDR3 extends over 13 amino acids. Germline values: CDR1 MNHEY, CDR2 SVGAGI. The ends lost 7 bases at V and 6 bases at J; junction bases unmatched: 5. The CDR3 nucleotides are TGTGCCAGCACCTATGCGGGGGGCAATGAGCAGTTCTTC. It is translated as CASTYAGGNEQFF.

J is TRBJ2-7 and V is TRBV9; TRBD1 might be the D (6 bases). The CDR3 is made up of 14 amino acids. V dropped 0 bases and J dropped 2 bases, with 9 bases sitting between them. CDR1 is SGDLS and CDR2 is YYNGEE in the germline V gene. CDR3 bases: TGTGCCAGCAGCGTAGGGAAGGGGGCCTACGAGCAGTACTTC. It yields the protein CASSVGKGAYEQYF.

This chain joins TRBV30 and TRBJ2-3; TRBD2 is a possible D gene (6 bases). This CDR3 is built from 17 residues. V was cut by 1 base and J by 10 bases, with 27 bases left in between. The germline CDR1 and CDR2 sequences are GTSNPN and SVGIG (reference sequence). The CDR3, as DNA: TGTGCCTGGAGTGCCCCTTACCGGGACTGGTCTTCTACGTCGCAGTATTTT. It specifies CAWSAPYRDWSSTSQYF.

V and J are TRBV27 and TRBJ2-2; a weak D match, TRBD1 (6 bases). Germline CDR1 reads MNHEY; CDR2 reads SMNVEV (reference sequence). CDR3 length: 13 amino acids. Deletions cut 2 bases from V and 9 bases from J, with 10 bases between. The CDR3 spells CASSLKQGWELFF. The CDR3 DNA follows: TGTGCCAGCAGTTTAAAACAGGGATGGGAGCTGTTTTTT.

The chain links TRBV15 to TRBJ2-5; 8 bases match TRBD1. CDR3 length equals 14 residues. CDR1 is LNHNV, CDR2 YYDKDF, per germline (reference sequence). V was pared by 3 bases and J by 4 bases, with 4 bases of the junction left unmatched. The DNA of the CDR3 is TGTGCCACCAGCAGTAATGACAGGGGAGAGACCCAGTACTTC. It is translated as CATSSNDRGETQYF. Supplemented by reference TRBV15 and TRBJ2-5, the full variable domain reads DAMVIQNPRYQVTQFGKPVTLSCSQTLNHNVMYWYQQKSSQAPKLLFHYYDKDFNNEADTPDNFQSRRPNTSFCFLDIRSPGLGDTAMYLCATSSNDRGETQYFGPGTRLLVL.

V gene TRBV27 combines with J gene TRBJ2-7, with TRBD1 as a possible D gene (5 bases). Per germline, CDR1 MNHEY and CDR2 SMNVEV (reference sequence). V lost 2 bases, J lost 2 bases, and 13 bases lay in between. The CDR3 sequence is 15 residues long. The CDR3 DNA reads as TGTGCCAGCAGTTTAAAACAGGCAGTCACCTACGAGCAGTACTTC. Translation: CASSLKQAVTYEQYF.

The chain uses TRBV7-2 and TRBJ2-7, with 10 bases aligning to TRBD2. The CDR3 has 15 amino acids. Germline CDR1 and CDR2: SGHTA and FQGNSA. The V and J ends lost 2 bases and 1 base, in that order; junction bases with no gene match: 2. The CDR3 loop is CASSLSSGSSYEQYF. CDR3 in DNA: TGTGCCAGCAGCTTATCTAGCGGGAGTTCCTACGAGCAGTACTTC.

This CDR3 reads CASSPTSGRINEQFF. The CDR3 nucleotides are TGCGCCAGCAGCCCGACTAGCGGGAGGATTAATGAGCAGTTCTTC. V gene TRBV5-1 combines with J gene TRBJ2-1; 13 bases agree with TRBD2. This CDR3 is built from 15 residues. The V segment lost 4 bases and the J segment 7 bases; nucleotides outside the gene matches: 5. The germline V gene encodes CDR1 SGHRS and CDR2 YFSETQ. The full variable domain, rest sourced from reference TRBV5-1 and TRBJ2-1, is KAGVTQTPRYLIKTRGQQVTLSCSPISGHRSVSWYQQTPGQGLQFLFEYFSETQRNKGNFPGRFSGRQFSNSRSEMNVSTLELGDSALYLCASSPTSGRINEQFFGPGTRLTVL.

This chain joins TRBV30 and TRBJ1-1, with TRBD1 as a possible D gene (5 bases). Germline V lookup: CDR1 GTSNPN, CDR2 SVGIG (reference sequence). The CDR3 has 12 amino acids. V was pared by 7 bases and J by 5 bases, with 14 bases between. The CDR3 DNA sequence: TGTGCCTCTCTTCCGGGGGAAACTGAAGCTTTCTTT. Encoded protein: CASLPGETEAFF.

The chain employs TRBV10-2 and TRBJ2-7; 10 bases are shared with TRBD1. The germline V gene has CDR1 WSHSY and CDR2 SAAADI. This CDR3 has 14 residues. V was clipped by 7 bases and J by 2 bases; unmatched bases: 5. The CDR3 protein is CASTRGTGAYEQYF. The CDR3 nucleotides read TGCGCCAGCACCCGGGGGACAGGGGCCTACGAGCAGTACTTC.

The genes are TRBV7-9 and TRBJ1-1, with D unresolved. The germline V gene encodes CDR1 SEHNR and CDR2 FQNEAQ (reference sequence). This CDR3 region has 12 residues. V lost 2 bases to trimming and J lost 3 bases, with 4 bases between them. The CDR3 loop is CASSLSDTEAFF. The CDR3 DNA is TGTGCCAGCAGCTTATCCGACACTGAAGCTTTCTTT.